This entry lists 14 T cell receptor beta chains sequenced from one sample in a study of T cells in narcolepsy. The protocol was immunoSEQ multiplex PCR, while the TCRdb copy is restricted to in-frame clones and leaves out a portion. The profile covers over 25,000 clones, with approximately 85% appearing a single time and around 7.2% taken by the ten largest. Input material: memory (CD45RA-) CD4+ T cells from blood. The receptors derive from a human donor in good health.

Notes on this clone: Other DNA variants within this sample encode the same CDR3. V gene TRBV10-1 combines with J gene TRBJ1-4; TRBD1 matches 9 bases. The CDR3 runs to 17 residues. Germline CDR1 WNHNN, CDR2 SYGVQD (reference sequence). Losses at the gene ends were 7 bases for V and 1 base for J; bases not matched to a gene: 10. The CDR3: CASTIPQGAETNEKLFF. CDR3 bases: TGCGCCAGCACTATACCACAGGGGGCGGAAACTAATGAAAAACTGTTTTTT.

This clone was seen a few times. The chain recombines TRBV19 with TRBJ1-3; no clear D. Germline CDR1 and CDR2: LNHDA and SQIVND (reference sequence). Trimming took off 4 bases at V and 0 bases at J, with 7 bases between the two ends. The CDR3 runs 14 residues. CDR3 sequence (DNA): TGTGCCAGTAGTACGTCGAGCTCTGGAAACACCATATATTTT. It yields the protein CASSTSSSGNTIYF. Full variable domain (outside the CDR3, taken from reference TRBV19 and TRBJ1-3): DGGITQSPKYLFRKEGQNVTLSCEQNLNHDAMYWYRQDPGQGLRLIYYSQIVNDFQKGDIAEGYSVSREKKESFPLTVTSAQKNPTAFYLCASSTSSSGNTIYFGEGSWLTVV.

CDR3 residues: CASGPGLLNSPLHF. CDR3 nucleotides: TGTGCCAGTGGACCGGGACTCCTAAATTCACCCCTCCACTTT. The chain has TRBV19 and TRBJ1-6, with a weak D call TRBD1 (5 bases). Germline V gene sequence: CDR1 LNHDA, CDR2 SQIVND (reference sequence). The germline V and J ends were trimmed by 8 bases and 7 bases, with 15 bases remaining between them. The CDR3 length is 14 residues.

This clone was seen just once. The CDR3 here is CASRSNTEAFF. CDR3 bases: TGTGCCAGCAGGTCGAACACTGAAGCTTTCTTT. The chain joins TRBV6-6 to TRBJ1-1; D call uncertain. Germline V gene lookup returns CDR1 MNHNY and CDR2 SVGAGI (reference sequence). The germline V and J ends were trimmed by 6 bases and 1 base, with 3 bases remaining between them. This CDR3 is 11 amino acids long.

This clone was seen only a few times. The chain employs TRBV2 and TRBJ1-1; a possible D gene is TRBD1 (5 bases). Per the germline V gene, CDR1 is SNHLY and CDR2 is FYNNEI. The CDR3 totals 13 residues. V shed 4 bases and J shed 1 base, with 7 bases lying between them. The CDR3 reads CASSVTGNTEAFF. For the CDR3, the DNA is TGTGCCAGCAGTGTAACAGGGAACACTGAAGCTTTCTTT.

This clone was seen a few times. The rearrangement joins TRBV29-1 to TRBJ2-5, with D possibly matching TRBD2 (5 bases). The CDR3 is 12 residues long. CDR1 is SQVTM and CDR2 is ANQGSEA in the germline V gene. The CDR3 loop reads CAWETYQETQYF. The CDR3 DNA reads TGCGCGTGGGAGACGTACCAAGAGACCCAGTACTTC.

This chain uses TRBV18 with TRBJ1-4, with D maybe TRBD1 (5 bases). CDR1 is KGHSH and CDR2 is LQKENI in the germline V gene. The V gene lost 3 bases and the J gene lost 8 bases, with 13 bases spanning the gap. The CDR3 runs to 14 residues. The CDR3 sequence: CASSPTPQGEKLFF. DNA of the CDR3: TGTGCCAGCTCACCGACCCCCCAGGGAGAAAAACTGTTTTTT.

The chain carries TRBV4-2 and TRBJ2-5; 14 positions match TRBD2. CDR1 and CDR2 (germline): LGHNA, YNFKEQ. Losses at the gene ends were 4 bases for V and 4 bases for J; bases not matched to a gene: 5. The CDR3 spans 16 residues. The CDR3 DNA follows: TGTGCCAGCAGCCGAAAGGGACTAGCGGGGGCAGAGACCCAGTACTTC. Its protein is CASSRKGLAGAETQYF.

The chain is built from TRBV27 and TRBJ2-1, with 13 bases fitting TRBD2. CDR3 length equals 12 residues. Trimming removed 5 bases from V and 15 bases from J; junction bases left unmatched: 4. Germline V gene data show CDR1 as MNHEY and CDR2 as SMNVEV (reference sequence). The CDR3 reads CASSGLAGVRFF. The CDR3 DNA reads as TGTGCCAGCAGTGGACTAGCGGGAGTTAGGTTCTTC.

The V and J genes are TRBV19 and TRBJ2-2; D remains unclear. This CDR3 region has 12 residues. Germline loops: CDR1 LNHDA, CDR2 SQIVND (reference sequence). The ends were cut back, 5 bases at V and 8 bases at J, with 9 bases in the middle. CDR3 coding DNA: TGTGCCAGTAGTGGGCGACTTGGGGAGCTGTTTTTT. Translated: CASSGRLGELFF. Based on the CDR3 plus reference TRBV19 and TRBJ2-2, the full variable domain is DGGITQSPKYLFRKEGQNVTLSCEQNLNHDAMYWYRQDPGQGLRLIYYSQIVNDFQKGDIAEGYSVSREKKESFPLTVTSAQKNPTAFYLCASSGRLGELFFGEGSRLTVL.

The gene calls are TRBV30 and TRBJ2-5, with D maybe TRBD2 (6 bases). This CDR3 has 13 amino acids. V lost 0 bases and J lost 5, with 10 bases in between. CDR1 is GTSNPN and CDR2 is SVGIG in the germline V gene (reference sequence). Written as DNA, the CDR3 is TGTGCCTGGAGTGTATCGGAGGGGGAGACCCAGTACTTC. This codes for CAWSVSEGETQYF.

This chain links TRBV28 with TRBJ1-1; the D is unclear. Germline V gene lookup returns CDR1 MDHEN and CDR2 SYDVKM. V was trimmed by 5 bases and J by 11 bases, leaving 24 bases between them. CDR3 length: 15 amino acids. The CDR3 DNA reads TGTGCCAGCAGTGGGTCGGCGGGGAGGACCCTGAGTGCTTTCTTT. It translates to CASSGSAGRTLSAFF.

The gene calls are TRBV18 and TRBJ2-7; 8 bases agree with TRBD1. This CDR3 is 17 amino acids long. The V and J ends lost 4 bases and 2 bases, in that order; junction bases with no gene match: 13. In germline, CDR1 is KGHSH, CDR2 LQKENI. Here the CDR3 reads CASSRMKAGTGPYEQYF. In DNA, the CDR3 is TGTGCCAGCTCACGAATGAAAGCCGGGACAGGACCCTACGAGCAGTACTTC.

V usage is TRBV5-1 and J usage is TRBJ2-3; D remains unclear. Trimming shortened V by 2 bases and J by 2 bases, and 12 bases separated the two germline ends. Germline CDR1 SGHRS, CDR2 YFSETQ. The CDR3 sequence is 15 residues long. The CDR3 loop is CASSLNPQSTDTQYF. The CDR3 DNA sequence: TGCGCCAGCAGCTTAAATCCCCAATCCACAGATACGCAGTATTTT.